Listed below are T cell receptor beta chains from one sample, sequenced in a study of OX40 agonist ivuxolimab in advanced cancers. Sequenced by immunoSEQ multiplex PCR; TCRdb stores in-frame clones only, minus some. The data contain about 160,000 clones, under 95% of them singletons. The specimen comprised CD4+ or CD8+ T cells sorted from blood, sampled in a trial of the OX40 agonist ivuxolimab. The receptors originated from an adult with an advanced solid tumor such as melanoma, head and neck, liver or kidney cancer. CDR3s include the opening cysteine and the closing phenylalanine or tryptophan. A D gene is named only where the DNA matches it firmly. Only part of the rows carry a size: once, few, many, or a class if the clone is expanded.

J,V,D,size,length,DNA,CDR3
TRBJ2-1,TRBV27,TRBD2,NA,12,TGTGCCAGCGCCTCGGGGAGGGGTGAGCAGTTCTTC,CASASGRGEQFF
TRBJ2-1,TRBV5-1,NA,NA,13,TGCGCCAGCAGCTTGGAGAGGGACAATGAGCAGTTCTTC,CASSLERDNEQFF
TRBJ1-2,TRBV6-5,NA,NA,14,TGTGCCAGCAGTTATCGGACCGATAACTATGGCTACACCTTC,CASSYRTDNYGYTF
TRBJ2-7,TRBV4-3,TRBD1,NA,13,TGCGCCAGCAGCCACAGGACAGGGGACGAGCAGTACTTC,CASSHRTGDEQYF
TRBJ1-6,TRBV6-1,TRBD1,NA,15,TGTGCCAGCAGTGAAGGACAGGGGCGGCCTTCACCCCTCCACTTT,CASSEGQGRPSPLHF
TRBJ2-5,TRBV18,TRBD1,NA,16,TGTGCCAGCTCACCAACTTTCGGGACAGGGCAAGAGACCCAGTACTTC,CASSPTFGTGQETQYF
TRBJ1-2,TRBV25-1,NA,NA,16,TGTGCCAGCAGTGAATCAAGGGTTTGGTCTCGGTATGGCTACACCTTC,CASSESRVWSRYGYTF
TRBJ1-1,TRBV6-5,NA,NA,14,TGTGCCAGCACCCCCGGCGTAGGGGCCGCTGAAGCTTTCTTT,CASTPGVGAAEAFF
TRBJ2-5,TRBV19,TRBD2,NA,15,TGTGCCAGTAGTATCATAACTAGCGGGGGGGAGACCCAGTACTTC,CASSIITSGGETQYF
TRBJ2-7,TRBV5-3,NA,once,10,TGTGCCAGAAGCCACTACGAGCAGTACTTC,CARSHYEQYF
TRBJ2-7,TRBV5-1,NA,NA,16,TGCGCCAGCAGTCCGGGGAGGGGACAGACAACCTACGAGCAGTACTTC,CASSPGRGQTTYEQYF
TRBJ2-1,TRBV4-1,NA,NA,16,TGCGCCAGCGCGGGAACAGGGTTTCTTAGCCCCAATGAGCAGTTCTTC,CASAGTGFLSPNEQFF
TRBJ1-5,TRBV6-1,NA,NA,14,TGTGCCAGCAGAAAACAGGGTTACAATCAGCCCCAGCATTTT,CASRKQGYNQPQHF
TRBJ2-7,TRBV9,NA,NA,14,TGTGCCAGCAGCGTAGGGGGCCCTCCCTACGAGCAGTACTTC,CASSVGGPPYEQYF
TRBJ1-1,TRBV5-6,NA,NA,12,TGTGCCAGCCACAAAGGAGGGGTGGGTGCTTTCTTT,CASHKGGVGAFF
TRBJ1-3,TRBV18,TRBD1,NA,15,TGTGCCAGCTCACAGACAGGGCTCTCTGGAAACACCATATATTTT,CASSQTGLSGNTIYF
TRBJ1-1,TRBV5-1,NA,NA,14,TGCGCCAGCATCCCTACCCCGGGTTCCACTGAAGCTTTCTTT,CASIPTPGSTEAFF
TRBJ1-5,TRBV19,TRBD1,NA,17,TGTGCCAGTAGTTACCGGGACAGGGCTTTCAGCAATCAGCCCCAGCATTTT,CASSYRDRAFSNQPQHF
TRBJ2-1,TRBV6-5,NA,once,13,TGTGCCAGCAGTTACGGACCGTATTATGAGCAGTTCTTC,CASSYGPYYEQFF
TRBJ1-1,TRBV6-1,NA,once,11,TGTGCCAGCAGTGACAGGGACGAAGCTTTCTTT,CASSDRDEAFF
TRBJ2-7,TRBV18,NA,NA,15,TGTGCCAGCTCCCAAGGGGGGGGGAGCACCTACGAGCAGTACTTC,CASSQGGGSTYEQYF
TRBJ2-5,TRBV27,NA,NA,11,TGTGCCAGCAGTCCCGGAGAGACCCAGTACTTC,CASSPGETQYF
TRBJ1-5,TRBV27,NA,NA,17,TGTGCCAGCAGGAGTTCCGGGCATGAATATAGCAATCAGCCCCAGCATTTT,CASRSSGHEYSNQPQHF
TRBJ1-6,TRBV4-3,NA,NA,18,TGCGCCAGCAGCCAAGATATCGGTGCCGGAACGTATAATTCACCCCTCCACTTT,CASSQDIGAGTYNSPLHF
TRBJ2-4,TRBV10-3,NA,NA,13,TGTGCCATCAGTGAGTCGGGTGTTAACATTCAGTACTTC,CAISESGVNIQYF
TRBJ2-7,TRBV5-1,NA,NA,16,TGCGCCAGCAGCCTTCGATCGGCAGGGAGCTCCTACGAGCAGTACTTC,CASSLRSAGSSYEQYF
TRBJ2-7,TRBV27,NA,NA,15,TGTGCCAGCAGTTTATCAGGGGCAGCCTTCTACGAGCAGTACTTC,CASSLSGAAFYEQYF
TRBJ1-2,TRBV4-3,NA,NA,14,TGCGCCAGCAGCCCCAGGATAACGAACTATGGCTACACCTTC,CASSPRITNYGYTF
TRBJ2-3,TRBV4-1,TRBD2,NA,16,TGCGCCAGCAGCCCCCTAGCGGGGGGAAACACAGATACGCAGTATTTT,CASSPLAGGNTDTQYF
TRBJ1-1,TRBV5-6,TRBD1,NA,16,TGTGCCAGCAGCTTGAACCCAGGGGGGAGGGACACTGAAGCTTTCTTT,CASSLNPGGRDTEAFF
TRBJ2-5,TRBV5-6,NA,once,13,TGTGCCAGCAGCTTTGGGCAGCAAGAGACCCAGTACTTC,CASSFGQQETQYF
TRBJ1-3,TRBV7-9,NA,NA,14,TGTGCCAGCAGCTTAGCCGTCTCTGGAAACACCATATATTTT,CASSLAVSGNTIYF
TRBJ1-2,TRBV7-9,NA,once,14,TGTGCCAGCGGAAAAGCGGAGGGGGACTATGGCTACACCTTC,CASGKAEGDYGYTF
TRBJ1-1,TRBV5-5,TRBD1,NA,16,TGTGCCAGCAGCTCGGCTTGGGGACAGGGGGACACTGAAGCTTTCTTT,CASSSAWGQGDTEAFF
TRBJ1-3,TRBV6-5,NA,once,15,TGTGCCAGCAGCATCACACCGTTCTCTGGAAACACCATATATTTT,CASSITPFSGNTIYF
TRBJ2-7,TRBV4-2,NA,NA,14,TGTGCCAGCAGCCAAGGATGGACGGAGTCCGAGCAGTACTTC,CASSQGWTESEQYF
TRBJ2-3,TRBV5-4,TRBD2,NA,16,TGTGCCAGCAGCTCCGGGACTAGCCGACTCACAGATACGCAGTATTTT,CASSSGTSRLTDTQYF
TRBJ2-1,TRBV7-3,TRBD2,NA,16,TGTGCCAGCAGCTTATCAGGACTAGCGGGAGTAAATGAGCAGTTCTTC,CASSLSGLAGVNEQFF
TRBJ1-5,TRBV29-1,NA,NA,13,TGCAGCGTTGATCAGGGGATAGGTCAGCCCCAGCATTTT,CSVDQGIGQPQHF
TRBJ2-7,TRBV7-2,NA,NA,15,TGTGCCAGCAGCTTAAACGGACTTTCCTTTTTCGAGCAGTACTTC,CASSLNGLSFFEQYF
TRBJ2-5,TRBV7-2,NA,NA,13,TGTGCCAGCAGCCCAGGGGCGCGGGGGACCCAGTACTTC,CASSPGARGTQYF
TRBJ1-2,TRBV5-1,NA,once,14,TGCGCCAGCAGCTTGGACAGAGCTAACTATGGCTACACCTTC,CASSLDRANYGYTF
TRBJ2-7,TRBV7-9,TRBD1,once,15,TGTGCCAGCAGCCCCTGGGGGACAGGGACCTACGAGCAGTACTTC,CASSPWGTGTYEQYF
TRBJ2-6,TRBV2,NA,NA,16,TGTGCCAGCAGTACCGGGGCCTACTCTGGGGCCAACGTCCTGACTTTC,CASSTGAYSGANVLTF
TRBJ2-5,TRBV28,TRBD1,NA,15,TGTGCCAGCAGTTCTCCGGGACAGGATCAAGAGACCCAGTACTTC,CASSSPGQDQETQYF
TRBJ2-7,TRBV2,TRBD1,NA,12,TGTGCCAGCCGGGACAGGGGCCCGGAGCAGTACTTC,CASRDRGPEQYF
TRBJ2-7,TRBV18,NA,NA,16,TGTGCCAGCTCACCCCCCGGAGGCGGGTCCTCCTACGAGCAGTACTTC,CASSPPGGGSSYEQYF
TRBJ2-7,TRBV6-5,NA,NA,15,TGTGCCAGCAGCCGATCCGGGACACGGAGTTACGAGCAGTACTTC,CASSRSGTRSYEQYF
TRBJ1-3,TRBV6-1,TRBD1,NA,14,TGTGCCAGCAGTAGAACAGGGGCTGGAAACACCATATATTTT,CASSRTGAGNTIYF
TRBJ1-5,TRBV9,TRBD1,NA,15,TGTGCCAGCAGCGGTGGACAGGGGGAGGTTCAGCCCCAGCATTTT,CASSGGQGEVQPQHF
TRBJ1-5,TRBV6-5,NA,NA,12,TGTGCCAGCAAAAGGGTCGGGCAGCCCCAGCATTTT,CASKRVGQPQHF
TRBJ2-1,TRBV7-9,TRBD2,NA,18,TGTGCCAGCCCGGGACTAGCGGGGGGACACGGGTGGGACAATGAGCAGTTCTTC,CASPGLAGGHGWDNEQFF
TRBJ1-1,TRBV11-2,NA,NA,15,TGTGCCAGCAGCTTAGTGGGGGTTATAGGCACTGAAGCTTTCTTT,CASSLVGVIGTEAFF
TRBJ1-6,TRBV6-1,TRBD1,few,16,TGTGCCAGCAGTGGGGACAGGGCAGGGAAGAATTCACCCCTCCACTTT,CASSGDRAGKNSPLHF
TRBJ2-1,TRBV7-2,TRBD2,NA,15,TGTGCCAGCAGCTTAGTGCTAGCGGGGGGGAATGAGCAGTTCTTC,CASSLVLAGGNEQFF